This T cell receptor beta chain was captured by sequencing in a study of OX40 agonist ivuxolimab in advanced cancers. For the study at large: Patients in the trial were receiving intravenous ivuxolimab every 2 weeks, at doses of 0.01 to 10 mg/kg. Three dose-escalation patients had partial responses: one with hepatocellular carcinoma and two with cutaneous melanoma. Overall study findings and caveats: The CD4+ and CD8+ T cells in the blood had expanded clonally by week 6 at 0.1 to 3.0 mg/kg.

Regarding this clone: Its target is unknown.

J lost 2 bases, V lost 4 bases, and 10 bases had no gene match. The CDR3 loop spans 17 amino acids. In germline, CDR1 is SGHTA, CDR2 FQGNSA. Assay: immunoSEQ multiplex PCR; the TCRdb copy retains only in-frame clones and omits some. The sample carries some 140,000 clones, about 92% recorded once. The specimen comprised CD4+ or CD8+ T cells sorted from blood, sampled in a trial of the OX40 agonist ivuxolimab. The genes are TRBV7-2 and TRBJ2-3; 9 positions match TRBD2. This TCR was sampled from an adult with an advanced solid tumor such as melanoma, head and neck, liver or kidney cancer. The CDR3 DNA is TGTGCCAGCAGCTCCCGGTGGGAGCGGGGGGTCACAGATACGCAGTATTTT. Amino acid sequence: CASSSRWERGVTDTQYF.